The 5 T cell receptor beta chains below come from one sample, sequenced in a study of PD-1 blockade in classical Hodgkin lymphoma. The assay was immunoSEQ multiplex PCR, and TCRdb's table has in-frame clones only and misses some. The data hold tens of thousands of clones, with about nine tenths observed a single time. Time point specified: cycle 4 day 1 (C4D1), after more than 5 weeks of nivolumab. Each patient relapsed following autologous stem cell transplantation, and prior brentuximab vedotin exposure differed. The sample consisted of peripheral blood mononuclear cells (PBMCs), taken before the fourth cycle of nivolumab. Receptors originate from a human donor with classical Hodgkin lymphoma.

The CDR3: CASNSGGREPQHF. The CDR3 nucleotides are TGCGCCAGCAATTCAGGGGGCAGGGAGCCCCAGCATTTT. The chain recombines TRBV10-2 with TRBJ1-5; 8 nucleotides match TRBD1. V dropped 7 bases and J dropped 8; count of bases not matched to a gene: 7. The CDR3 is made up of 13 amino acids. Germline CDR1 and CDR2: WSHSY and SAAADI.

The V and J genes are TRBV30 and TRBJ2-5; 8 nucleotides match TRBD1. CDR3 length: 14 residues. CDR1 GTSNPN and CDR2 SVGIG come from the germline V gene (reference sequence). After removal of 0 bases from V and 4 bases from J, the junction contained 4 bases not matched to a gene. CDR3 protein: CAWSVGTGTETQYF. The CDR3 nucleotides are TGTGCCTGGAGTGTGGGGACAGGCACAGAGACCCAGTACTTC.

This chain connects TRBV19 to TRBJ1-1; a possible D gene is TRBD1 (6 bases). The CDR3 covers 14 residues. V was trimmed by 2 bases and J by 11 bases, leaving 18 bases between them. CDR1 and CDR2 (germline): LNHDA, SQIVND (reference sequence). The CDR3 is CASSIRQATDEAFF. For the CDR3, the DNA is TGTGCCAGTAGTATACGACAGGCTACTGACGAGGCTTTCTTT.

The rearrangement joins TRBV29-1 to TRBJ2-5; D uncertain. V was clipped by 7 bases and J by 8 bases, with 17 bases between them. This CDR3 contains 12 residues. Germline V lookup: CDR1 SQVTM, CDR2 ANQGSEA. The CDR3 DNA is TGCAGCGGGTCGGGTGCCGGTGGCACCCAGTACTTC. This gives the protein CSGSGAGGTQYF.

This clone has more than one count but fewer than ten. This chain uses TRBV18 with TRBJ1-6; D is unclear. The CDR3 consists of 12 residues. Per germline, CDR1 KGHSH and CDR2 LQKENI. V dropped 4 bases and J dropped 9 bases, with 7 bases sitting between them. CDR3 amino acids: CASSRTGSPLHF. CDR3 in DNA: TGTGCCAGCTCACGGACGGGTTCACCCCTCCACTTT.